Listed here are 25 T cell receptor beta chains from one sample, sequenced in a study of metastatic and nonmetastatic thyroid tumors. TCRdb reassembled clones from the PCR reads with MiXCR. Of under 20,000 clones in the sample, 25% to 30% were seen once. All patients were treatment-naive before thyroid surgery. Sequencing used tumor tissue. Receptors were obtained from a male donor with papillary thyroid cancer or a benign thyroid nodule (not recorded which). Some clones in this sample may be carry-over from other donors' samples.

This clone showed up many times. V is TRBV29-1 and J is TRBJ2-1, with 10 bases identical to TRBD2. Unmatched junction bases numbered 17, after V lost 3 bases and J lost 6 bases. There are 18 residues in the CDR3. The germline V gene encodes CDR1 SQVTM and CDR2 ANQGSEA. This chain's CDR3 is CSVDEGPTEREGLNEQFF. The CDR3 DNA reads as TGCAGCGTTGATGAGGGGCCAACGGAGCGGGAGGGCCTCAATGAGCAGTTCTTC.

This clone occurred many times. The chain combines TRBV24-1 with TRBJ2-3, with 8 bases identical to TRBD1. The J segment lost 5 bases and the V segment lost 3 bases, leaving 6 bases of the junction unmatched. This CDR3 region has 15 residues. The V gene's germline CDR1 is KGHDR and CDR2 SFDVKD. CDR3: CATSDSRGRIDTQYF. The CDR3 nucleotides read TGTGCCACCAGTGATAGCAGGGGGCGCATAGATACGCAGTATTTT.

By sample fraction, this clone is medium-sized. The chain combines TRBV7-9 with TRBJ2-1, with TRBD2 matching 7 bases. This CDR3 contains 15 residues. Germline assignment: CDR1 SEHNR and CDR2 FQNEAQ (reference sequence). The junction had 4 bases not matched to a gene; V was cut back by 1 base and J by 4 bases. As DNA, the CDR3 is TGTGCCAGCAGCTTAGGGGCTAGCGGATACAATGAGCAGTTCTTC. Translated: CASSLGASGYNEQFF.

In this sample, this clone turned up many times. The chain employs TRBV12-3 or TRBV12-4 and TRBJ1-5, with unresolved D. The CDR3 sequence is 13 residues long. Trimming shortened V by 5 bases and J by 3 bases, and 8 bases separated the two germline ends. The CDR3 here is CASSKNNNQPQHF. CDR3 DNA: TGTGCCAGCAGTAAAAATAACAATCAGCCCCAGCATTTT.

This clone was counted at least ten times. The V gene is TRBV5-4, the J gene TRBJ2-6; a possible D gene is TRBD1 (6 bases). V lost 5 bases, J lost 0 bases, and 12 bases lay in between. This CDR3 is 16 amino acids long. From germline, CDR1 is SGHNT and CDR2 YYREEE (reference sequence). Here the CDR3 DNA reads TGTGCCAGCAGGCTGGACAGAAACTCTGGGGCCAACGTCCTGACTTTC. Encoded protein: CASRLDRNSGANVLTF.

With regard to this clone: The junction does not match germline at one end; this may be a read error. J is TRBJ1-5 and V is TRBV6-1; D may be TRBD1 (6 bases). Germline-derived CDR1 and CDR2 are MNHNS and SASEGT. The CDR3 is 15 residues long. CDR3: CVSSQRDIVDHPQHF. CDR3 nucleotide sequence: TGTGTCAGCAGCCAACGGGACATAGTAGATCATCCCCAGCATTTT.

CDR3 region: CASSSLAGAGETQYF. The CDR3 DNA follows: TGCGCCAGCAGCTCCTTAGCGGGAGCGGGTGAGACCCAGTACTTC. The rearrangement joins TRBV5-1 to TRBJ2-5, with 9 bases that match TRBD2. Germline lookup yields CDR1 SGHRS and CDR2 YFSETQ. The CDR3 has 15 residues. The junction had 8 bases not matched to a gene; V was cut back by 3 bases and J by 5 bases.

This clone was seen repeatedly, ten times or more. The V call is TRBV7-8, the J call TRBJ2-2; 10 bases line up with TRBD1. V was pared by 3 bases and J by 5 bases, with 3 bases of the junction left unmatched. CDR1 and CDR2 from the germline V gene are SGHVS and FQNEAQ. The CDR3 is made up of 15 amino acids. The CDR3 sequence is CASSFGQGVTGELFF. The CDR3 DNA reads as TGTGCCAGCAGCTTTGGACAGGGGGTAACCGGGGAGCTGTTTTTT.

The V and J genes are TRBV18 and TRBJ2-1, with D possibly matching TRBD1 (7 bases). In germline, CDR1 is KGHSH, CDR2 LQKENI. V was pared by 5 bases and J by 7 bases, with 15 bases between. This CDR3 contains 14 residues. The CDR3 here is CASSFGQEGNEQFF. In nucleotides, the CDR3 is TGTGCCAGCTCATTCGGACAGGAGGGGAATGAGCAGTTCTTC.

In this sample, this clone turned up many times. The chain carries TRBV13 and TRBJ2-1, with D unresolved. Germline CDR1 and CDR2: PRHDT and FYEKMQ (reference sequence). V was pared by 7 bases and J by 6 bases, with 13 bases between. The CDR3 runs to 13 residues. The CDR3 loop is CASNKYTVNEQFF. CDR3 DNA: TGTGCCAGCAACAAATATACCGTCAATGAGCAGTTCTTC.

V is TRBV12-3 or TRBV12-4 and J is TRBJ1-2; no firm D call. The CDR3 is 15 amino acids. The V end was cut by 5 bases, the J end by 4 bases, with 17 bases between. The CDR3 is CASSELASQFYGYTF. The CDR3 DNA reads TGTGCCAGCAGTGAACTTGCGAGTCAATTCTATGGCTACACCTTC.

This clone was counted many times. The chain recombines TRBV6-1 with TRBJ1-4; D possibly corresponds to TRBD1 (5 bases). CDR1 MNHNS and CDR2 SASEGT come from the germline V gene. CDR3 length equals 15 residues. Trimming pared 0 bases from V and 7 bases from J, leaving 12 bases between. CDR3 nucleotide sequence: TGTGCCAGCAGTGAAGCGAGAGGAGGGGTTGAAAAACTGTTTTTT. Its protein product is CASSEARGGVEKLFF.

Note on this clone: Compared with germline, one end of the junction differs, possibly owing to a read error. Other nucleotide sequences in the sample specify the same CDR3. V is TRBV6-1 and J is TRBJ2-7, with a possible D match to TRBD2 (5 bases). The CDR3 extends over 14 amino acids. Germline V CDR1 and CDR2: MNHNS, SASEGT. In DNA, the CDR3 is TGCGCCAGCAGTGAGGGTTGGAACGGCTACGAGCAGTACTTC. Amino acid sequence: CASSEGWNGYEQYF.

In its sample, this clone was seen a few times. The gene calls are TRBV7-8 and TRBJ2-7; D perhaps matches TRBD1 (6 bases). Germline CDR1 SGHVS, CDR2 FQNEAQ. Trimming cost V 2 bases and J 3 bases, with 14 bases left between them. The CDR3 has 15 residues. The CDR3 loop is CASSLPAGANYEQYF. The CDR3 nucleotides read TGTGCCAGCAGCTTACCGGCAGGGGCGAACTACGAGCAGTACTTC.

This clone appeared a single time. The chain uses TRBV5-1 and TRBJ1-2; D possibly corresponds to TRBD1 (6 bases). The germline V and J ends were trimmed by 3 bases and 4 bases, with 13 bases remaining between them. CDR1 SGHRS and CDR2 YFSETQ come from the germline V gene. The CDR3 sequence is 14 residues long. The CDR3 region is CASSSAQGVYGYTF. The CDR3 DNA is TGCGCCAGCAGCTCCGCACAGGGAGTCTATGGCTACACCTTC. The full variable domain, in which reference TRBV5-1 and TRBJ1-2 provide the parts outside the CDR3, is KAGVTQTPRYLIKTRGQQVTLSCSPISGHRSVSWYQQTPGQGLQFLFEYFSETQRNKGNFPGRFSGRQFSNSRSEMNVSTLELGDSALYLCASSSAQGVYGYTFGSGTRLTVV.

Sample share makes this clone medium-sized. V usage is TRBV30 and J usage is TRBJ1-6; tentative D call: TRBD1 (5 bases). Per germline, CDR1 GTSNPN and CDR2 SVGIG (reference sequence). V was clipped by 4 bases and J by 3 bases, with 16 bases between them. CDR3 length equals 16 residues. The CDR3 here is CAWTVRGGNYNSPLHF. The CDR3 nucleotides read TGTGCCTGGACCGTTAGGGGAGGGAACTATAATTCACCCCTCCACTTT.

This clone has ten or more counts. A read error may explain this, as a much larger clone is one base away. J is TRBJ1-2 and V is TRBV27, with D possibly TRBD1 on 6 matching bases. The germline V gene has CDR1 MNHEY and CDR2 SMNVEV (reference sequence). The CDR3 loop spans 16 amino acids. Trimming pared 3 bases from V and 7 bases from J, leaving 21 bases between. The CDR3 DNA follows: TGTGCCAGCAGTTTCCAGGGGCCAATGTACGGGTGTGGCTACACCTTC. Translation: CASSFQGPMYGCGYTF.

As to this clone: It is likely a read error, because the conserved phenylalanine at the end of the CDR3 is missing. The limits of the CDR3 on the DNA are not certain, so only TCRdb's listed CDR3 is given. The chain combines TRBV9 with TRBJ1-2; the table gives TRBD1 as D, unverified against the DNA. The germline V gene encodes CDR1 SGDLS and CDR2 YYNGEE. 16 amino acids form the CDR3, both terminal residues included. This chain's CDR3 is CPSSHRQGSPHYGYNV.

As regards this clone: One junction end disagrees with the germline gene, perhaps due to a read error. This same CDR3 is encoded by further DNA sequences in the sample. V usage is TRBV5-1 and J usage is TRBJ2-6; the D gene is possibly TRBD1 (5 bases). Germline V gene sequence: CDR1 SGHRS, CDR2 YFSETQ. The CDR3 runs to 16 residues. As DNA, the CDR3 is TGCGCCAGCAGCTTGGGACAGAATTCTGGTGCCAACGTCCTTACCTTC. Encoded protein: CASSLGQNSGANVLTF.

In its sample, this clone was seen a few times. The chain joins TRBV28 to TRBJ2-7, with 7 bases identical to TRBD1. With V trimmed by 6 bases and J by 2 bases, 10 bases remained unmatched. The germline gives CDR1 MDHEN, CDR2 SYDVKM. This CDR3 is built from 15 residues. CDR3 nucleotide sequence: TGTGCCAGCAGACCCAAGAGGACAGGAGCCTACGAGCAGTACTTC. Translation: CASRPKRTGAYEQYF.

This chain connects TRBV5-4 to TRBJ2-7, with TRBD1 matching over 7 bases. After removal of 4 bases from V and 3 bases from J, the junction contained 4 bases not matched to a gene. The CDR3 loop spans 13 amino acids. Per germline, CDR1 SGHNT and CDR2 YYREEE (reference sequence). CDR3 in DNA: TGTGCCAGCAGCAACAGGGGTTTCTACGAGCAGTACTTC. This sequence encodes CASSNRGFYEQYF. The full variable domain, rest sourced from reference TRBV5-4 and TRBJ2-7, is ETGVTQSPTHLIKTRGQQVTLRCSSQSGHNTVSWYQQALGQGPQFIFQYYREEENGRGNFPPRFSGLQFPNYSSELNVNALELDDSALYLCASSNRGFYEQYFGPGTRLTVT.

V gene TRBV9 combines with J gene TRBJ2-2; TRBD1 is a possible D gene (6 bases). The germline V gene encodes CDR1 SGDLS and CDR2 YYNGEE. The germline V and J ends were trimmed by 6 bases and 6 bases, with 21 bases remaining between them. The CDR3 is made up of 16 amino acids. The DNA for the CDR3 is TGTGCCAGCACCCCAACAGGGACGGAGCCCCCCGGGGAGCTGTTTTTT. Translation gives CASTPTGTEPPGELFF.

By sample fraction, this clone is medium-sized. The V gene is TRBV12-3 or TRBV12-4, the J gene TRBJ1-2; TRBD1 matches 8 bases. The CDR3 consists of 15 residues. After removal of 3 bases from V and 2 bases from J, the junction contained 5 bases not matched to a gene. The CDR3 sequence: CASSFRDRRNYGYTF. For the CDR3, the DNA is TGTGCCAGCAGTTTCAGGGACAGGCGCAACTATGGCTACACCTTC.

This clone was recorded many times. The chain links TRBV7-9 to TRBJ1-1; D uncertain. Trimming cost V 6 bases and J 10 bases, with 12 bases left between them. Per the germline V gene, CDR1 is SEHNR and CDR2 is FQNEAQ (reference sequence). The CDR3 has 11 residues. CDR3 sequence (DNA): TGTGCCAGCAGACCCACTTATGGAGCTTTCTTT. Encoded protein: CASRPTYGAFF.

Remarks on this clone: The junction and the germline gene differ at one end; a read error may be behind it. This chain's CDR3 is CASRSDLVSSYNEQFF. CDR3 coding DNA: TGTGCGAGCAGATCCGACCTCGTAAGCTCCTACAATGAGCAGTTCTTC. The V call is TRBV7-6, the J call TRBJ2-1; D is ambiguous. There are 16 residues in the CDR3. CDR1 SGHVS and CDR2 FNYEAQ come from the germline V gene.